The 24 T cell receptor beta chains presented below share a single source sample, sequenced in a study of response to subunit inactivated influenza vaccine. TCRdb recomputed calls from the RT-PCR reads with MiXCR, one row per CDR3 protein. The sample lists around 500,000 distinct CDR3 sequences, roughly 11% occurring once. The source material was PBMCs from blood, sampled roughly 48 days after vaccination. These receptors all stem from a man in his fifties who received an inactivated influenza vaccine.

The chain joins TRBV29-1 to TRBJ2-7, with 10 positions matching TRBD2. Trimming removed 5 bases from V and 4 bases from J; junction bases left unmatched: 5. The CDR3 length is 13 residues. Germline V CDR1 and CDR2: SQVTM, ANQGSEA. The CDR3 coding sequence is TGCAGCGTTTCTAGCGGGAGAGGGTACGAGCAGTACTTC. Its protein is CSVSSGRGYEQYF.

A few counts support this clonotype. This chain links TRBV20-1 with TRBJ2-1; 7 bases line up with TRBD2. This CDR3 contains 18 residues. CDR1 DFQATT and CDR2 SNEGSKA come from the germline V gene (reference sequence). Trimming removed 2 bases from V and 7 bases from J; junction bases left unmatched: 20. This CDR3 is CSARKPGAVGGRSNEQFF. CDR3 bases: TGCAGTGCTAGAAAACCCGGGGCCGTTGGCGGGAGATCGAATGAGCAGTTCTTC.

The chain employs TRBV6-5 and TRBJ2-2, with D possibly being TRBD1 (6 bases). The V gene's germline CDR1 is MNHEY and CDR2 SVGAGI. Trimming took off 4 bases at V and 0 bases at J, with 15 bases between the two ends. This CDR3 is built from 17 residues. The CDR3: CASSFGQTLPNTGELFF. In DNA form, the CDR3 reads TGTGCCAGCAGTTTCGGACAGACCTTACCGAACACCGGGGAGCTGTTTTTT.

This clonotype was seen many times. The CDR3 region has the DNA TGTGCCAGCAGTTACAGGGGCCCCAGGCAGCCCCAGCATTTT. Protein: CASSYRGPRQPQHF. V gene TRBV6-5 combines with J gene TRBJ1-5; tentative D call: TRBD1 (5 bases). Trimming stripped 2 bases from V and 7 bases from J, with 12 bases between. Per the germline V gene, CDR1 is MNHEY and CDR2 is SVGAGI. CDR3 size: 14 residues.

The chain recombines TRBV7-9 with TRBJ1-4, with a tentative D call TRBD1 (5 bases). The V gene lost 4 bases and the J gene lost 8 bases, with 14 bases spanning the gap. Germline CDR1 SEHNR, CDR2 FQNEAQ (reference sequence). CDR3 length: 14 residues. DNA of the CDR3: TGTGCCAGCAGCTCCCCCGGGACGGGCGAAAAACTGTTTTTT. Translation gives CASSSPGTGEKLFF.

The gene calls are TRBV28 and TRBJ2-2, with TRBD1 matching 9 bases. J gave up 6 bases and V 7 bases, and 6 bases lay outside the gene matches. CDR1 is MDHEN, CDR2 SYDVKM, per germline. The CDR3 totals 14 residues. The CDR3: CASNRGLRAGELFF. The DNA of the CDR3 is TGTGCCAGCAACAGGGGGCTTAGGGCCGGGGAGCTGTTTTTT. Full variable domain (missing parts from reference TRBV28 and TRBJ2-2): DVKVTQSSRYLVKRTGEKVFLECVQDMDHENMFWYRQDPGLGLRLIYFSYDVKMKEKGDIPEGYSVSREKKERFSLILESASTNQTSMYLCASNRGLRAGELFFGEGSRLTVL.

This clonotype was picked up a small number of times. The chain is built from TRBV18 and TRBJ2-7; 10 nucleotides agree with TRBD2. Trimming took 1 base from V and 6 from J; bases not matched to a gene: 3. This CDR3 region has 14 residues. Germline V gene data show CDR1 as KGHSH and CDR2 as LQKENI. CDR3 bases: TGTGCCAGCTCACCACGACTAGCGGGTAGCGAGCAGTACTTC. Translated, it gives CASSPRLAGSEQYF.

This chain connects TRBV18 to TRBJ2-3; D is tentatively TRBD1 or TRBD2 (5 bases each). The CDR3 totals 16 residues. Trimming removed 1 base from V and 4 bases from J, with 15 bases in between. CDR1 KGHSH and CDR2 LQKENI come from the germline V gene. Written as DNA, the CDR3 is TGTGCCAGCTCACCACGTCCGGCCCTGGGGGCAGATACGCAGTATTTT. Translation gives CASSPRPALGADTQYF.

This clonotype was observed a few times. J is TRBJ1-2 and V is TRBV5-1, with 10 positions matching TRBD1. The CDR3 runs 15 residues. The V and J ends lost 0 bases and 7 bases, in that order; junction bases with no gene match: 6. Looked up from germline, CDR1 is SGHRS and CDR2 is YFSETQ. The CDR3 spells CASSLVGTGDLGYTF. CDR3 DNA: TGCGCCAGCAGCTTGGTAGGGACAGGGGATCTTGGCTACACCTTC.

The chain links TRBV6-2 or TRBV6-3 to TRBJ2-7; 8 bases are a match to TRBD2. Germline V CDR1 and CDR2: MNHEY, SVGEGT. With 6 bases clipped from V and 2 bases from J, the junction kept 6 bases outside the gene matches. The CDR3 is made up of 14 amino acids. The CDR3 nucleotides read TGTGCCAGCAGCCTCCGGGGGGGGGCCTACGAGCAGTACTTC. As protein: CASSLRGGAYEQYF.

This clonotype was observed a handful of times. The chain recombines TRBV5-1 with TRBJ2-7, with 10 positions matching TRBD1. Germline-derived CDR1 and CDR2 are SGHRS and YFSETQ. V lost 2 bases to trimming and J lost 6 bases; unmatched junction nucleotides: 5. The CDR3 spans 14 residues. The DNA of the CDR3 is TGCGCCAGCAGCTTCGGGACAGGGGAACGCGAGCAGTACTTC. This translates into CASSFGTGEREQYF.

This clonotype showed up many times. The J gene is TRBJ2-7, the V gene TRBV5-5, with 8 bases aligning to TRBD2. V lost 2 bases to trimming and J lost 0 bases; unmatched junction nucleotides: 13. Germline CDR1 is SGHKS and CDR2 is YYEKEE (reference sequence). This CDR3 region has 18 residues. The CDR3 loop is CASSLPLAGGFGSYEQYF. DNA for the CDR3: TGTGCCAGCAGCTTACCCCTGGCGGGAGGTTTCGGCTCCTACGAGCAGTACTTC.

This clonotype was counted a few times. J is TRBJ2-7 and V is TRBV3-1; a weak D match, TRBD2 (5 bases). The length of the CDR3 is 14 residues. V lost 4 bases to trimming and J lost 7 bases, with 17 bases between them. In germline, CDR1 is LGHDT, CDR2 YNNKEL (reference sequence). The CDR3 protein is CASSPQPSTREQYF. The CDR3 DNA reads as TGTGCCAGCAGCCCACAACCCTCTACTAGAGAGCAGTACTTC.

This clonotype showed up just a few times. The rearrangement links TRBV7-9 to TRBJ2-6, with D perhaps matching TRBD1 (6 bases). CDR1 SEHNR and CDR2 FQNEAQ come from the germline V gene (reference sequence). V shed 5 bases and J shed 2 bases, with 10 bases lying between them. This CDR3 region has 15 residues. Here the CDR3 DNA reads TGTGCCAGCAGCGTTGGACAGACTGGGGCCAACGTCCTGACTTTC. This translates into CASSVGQTGANVLTF. Looking up the rest from reference TRBV7-9 and TRBJ2-6 gives the full variable domain: DTGVSQNPRHKITKRGQNVTFRCDPISEHNRLYWYRQTLGQGPEFLTYFQNEAQLEKSRLLSDRFSAERPKGSFSTLEIQRTEQGDSAMYLCASSVGQTGANVLTFGAGSRLTVL.

The J gene is TRBJ1-1, the V gene TRBV4-3, with D possibly TRBD1 on 6 matching bases. CDR1 and CDR2 (germline): LGHNA, YSLEER. This CDR3 has 13 residues. V gave up 4 bases and J gave up 3 bases, with 9 bases separating them. As DNA, the CDR3 is TGCGCCAGCAGCCGGGGGGCCCACACTGAAGCTTTCTTT. Protein sequence: CASSRGAHTEAFF.

The genes are TRBV10-3 and TRBJ2-1; tentatively, D is TRBD2 (5 bases). The germline V gene encodes CDR1 ENHRY and CDR2 SYGVKD. The ends were cut back, 2 bases at V and 4 bases at J, with 6 bases in the middle. The CDR3 contains 13 residues. The CDR3 DNA reads TGTGCCATCAGTGAGACGGGATACAATGAGCAGTTCTTC. This translates into CAISETGYNEQFF.

This chain uses TRBV6-2 or TRBV6-3 with TRBJ2-3; possibly TRBD2 for D (5 bases). V was cut by 6 bases and J by 5 bases, with 15 bases left in between. The CDR3 runs to 14 residues. Germline V gene lookup returns CDR1 MNHEY and CDR2 SVGEGT. Here the CDR3 reads CASSPRLIGDTQYF. The CDR3 DNA sequence: TGTGCCAGCAGCCCCCGACTAATTGGAGATACGCAGTATTTT.

In this sample, this clonotype turned up a few times. V usage is TRBV20-1 and J usage is TRBJ2-2; D gene unclear. Trimming cost V 0 bases and J 5 bases, with 7 bases left between them. CDR1 and CDR2 from the germline V gene are DFQATT and SNEGSKA (reference sequence). The CDR3 is 13 amino acids. CDR3 region: CSARDISTGELFF. The CDR3 coding sequence is TGCAGTGCTAGAGATATTTCGACCGGGGAGCTGTTTTTT.

This clonotype was seen many times. This chain joins TRBV2 and TRBJ1-2, with 12 nucleotides matching TRBD1. The length of the CDR3 is 13 residues. J lost 8 bases, V lost 8 bases, and 6 bases had no gene match. Germline lookup yields CDR1 SNHLY and CDR2 FYNNEI. The chain's CDR3 is CASGTGGVGGYTF. The CDR3 coding sequence is TGTGCCAGCGGGACAGGGGGCGTGGGAGGCTACACCTTC. The full variable domain, completed using reference TRBV2 and TRBJ1-2, is EPEVTQTPSHQVTQMGQEVILRCVPISNHLYFYWYRQILGQKVEFLVSFYNNEISEKSEIFDDQFSVERPDGSNFTLKIRSTKLEDSAMYFCASGTGGVGGYTFGSGTRLTVV.

In its sample, this clonotype was seen a few times. The V call is TRBV20-1, the J call TRBJ1-3; no reliable D call. V lost 3 bases, J lost 8 bases, and 8 bases lay in between. Germline loops: CDR1 DFQATT, CDR2 SNEGSKA (reference sequence). The CDR3 spans 11 residues. The CDR3 nucleotides read TGCAGTGCTAGCCTGCGGCACACCATATATTTT. This translates into CSASLRHTIYF.

This clonotype was picked up a small number of times. The chain links TRBV12-3 or TRBV12-4 to TRBJ1-2; no reliable D call. Between the trimmed V and J ends, which lost 3 bases and 2 bases, there was a span of 7 bases. The CDR3 runs to 13 residues. The CDR3 is CASSFVNNYGYTF. The CDR3 coding sequence is TGTGCCAGCAGTTTCGTGAACAACTATGGCTACACCTTC.

This chain uses TRBV30 with TRBJ1-1; D is undetermined. The CDR3 covers 11 residues. The germline V gene encodes CDR1 GTSNPN and CDR2 SVGIG (reference sequence). The germline V and J ends were trimmed by 1 base and 7 bases, with 7 bases remaining between them. The CDR3, as DNA: TGTGCCTGGAGTGGGGGAGTTGAAGCTTTCTTT. Its protein product is CAWSGGVEAFF.

The rearrangement links TRBV20-1 to TRBJ2-7, with D unresolved. This CDR3 spans 15 amino acids. V lost 0 bases to trimming and J lost 2 bases, with 14 bases between them. Per the germline V gene, CDR1 is DFQATT and CDR2 is SNEGSKA (reference sequence). Written as DNA, the CDR3 is TGCAGTGCTAGAGATAGCTCCGACCTCCCCTACGAGCAGTACTTC. This codes for CSARDSSDLPYEQYF.

This clonotype has just a few counts. The V and J genes are TRBV10-3 and TRBJ1-1; D is unclear. Germline V gene sequence: CDR1 ENHRY, CDR2 SYGVKD. Trimming left V 1 base short and J 5 bases short, with 14 bases between. CDR3 length: 15 residues. CDR3 nucleotide sequence: TGTGCCATCAGTGAGTATGAGGGCAGAGAAACTGAAGCTTTCTTT. It codes for CAISEYEGRETEAFF.